Each of the 10 T cell receptor beta chains below was sequenced from the same sample in a study of blood T cells in healthy people across ages. A J-beta primer mix and a sample-barcoded 5' primer were used in a second PCR of about 7 to 12 cycles. A single record per CDR3 protein comes from TCRdb applying MiXCR to the 5' RACE reads. The sample lists approximately 730,000 distinct CDR3 sequences, roughly 53% occurring once. The sequenced material came from blood. The receptors were sampled from a man older than 75 in good health.

This clonotype has a handful of counts. This chain joins TRBV7-2 and TRBJ2-1; 10 bases are shared with TRBD2. The CDR3 has 16 residues. V was clipped by 5 bases and J by 0 bases; unmatched bases: 4. Germline values: CDR1 SGHTA, CDR2 FQGNSA. CDR3 DNA: TGTGCCAGCAGCCTCGGACTAGCGGCCTCCTACAATGAGCAGTTCTTC. Amino acids: CASSLGLAASYNEQFF.

This clonotype was counted between two and nine times. CDR3 amino acids: CASSRSGRMYNEQFF. The CDR3 DNA is TGTGCCAGCAGCCGTAGCGGGAGAATGTACAATGAGCAGTTCTTC. The rearrangement uses TRBV5-5 and TRBJ2-1, with 9 bases lining up with TRBD2. The CDR3 length is 15 residues. Germline CDR1 SGHKS, CDR2 YYEKEE (reference sequence). V shed 4 bases, J shed 4 bases, and the junction held 6 bases outside the gene matches.

This sequence joins TRBV6-1 and TRBJ1-2; D remains ambiguous. CDR3 length equals 14 residues. The germline CDR1 and CDR2 sequences are MNHNS and SASEGT. V lost 0 bases, J lost 5 bases, and 10 bases lay in between. DNA for the CDR3: TGTGCCAGCAGTGAAGCATTCGGAGGGTATGGCTACACCTTC. This encodes CASSEAFGGYGYTF.

This clonotype has more than one count but fewer than ten. J is TRBJ1-2 and V is TRBV29-1; 7 positions match TRBD1. Germline V lookup: CDR1 SQVTM, CDR2 ANQGSEA. With V trimmed by 6 bases and J by 4 bases, 14 bases remained unmatched. CDR3 length: 15 residues. The CDR3 spells CSVSSRGGLPYGYTF. The CDR3 coding sequence is TGCAGCGTCTCGAGTAGAGGGGGCCTCCCCTATGGCTACACCTTC.

The V and J genes are TRBV9 and TRBJ2-1; the match to TRBD2 covers 7 bases. From germline, CDR1 is SGDLS and CDR2 YYNGEE. This CDR3 region has 16 residues. With 0 bases clipped from V and 8 bases from J, the junction kept 11 bases outside the gene matches. The CDR3 loop reads CASSVAPTSSSHEQFF. In DNA, the CDR3 is TGTGCCAGCAGCGTAGCCCCGACTAGCTCGAGCCATGAGCAGTTCTTC.

The chain employs TRBV6-2 or TRBV6-3 and TRBJ1-6; the D gene is possibly TRBD1 (5 bases). Germline assignment: CDR1 MNHEY and CDR2 SVGEGT. The germline V and J ends were trimmed by 6 bases and 7 bases, with 13 bases remaining between them. This CDR3 is built from 14 residues. CDR3 nucleotide sequence: TGTGCCAGCAGACCCGGGACCGGGAATTCACCCCTCCACTTT. Amino acids: CASRPGTGNSPLHF.

This clonotype occurred a few times. The rearrangement uses TRBV20-1 and TRBJ2-3; 10 bases line up with TRBD2. There are 17 residues in the CDR3. V was clipped by 0 bases and J by 4 bases; unmatched bases: 10. The germline gives CDR1 DFQATT, CDR2 SNEGSKA (reference sequence). The CDR3 DNA is TGCAGTGCTAGAGATCCTGGGGCTAGCGGGAGCCCAGATACGCAGTATTTT. It is translated as CSARDPGASGSPDTQYF.

DNA for the CDR3: TGTGCCAGCAGCTTGGTCAGGGCCTTAAACTATGGCTACACCTTC. Amino acid sequence: CASSLVRALNYGYTF. The gene calls are TRBV5-5 and TRBJ1-2; the D gene is possibly TRBD1 (5 bases). The CDR3 is made up of 15 amino acids. Trimming took off 0 bases at V and 2 bases at J, with 11 bases between the two ends. Germline CDR1 SGHKS, CDR2 YYEKEE (reference sequence). The full variable domain, with the rest looked up from reference TRBV5-5 and TRBJ1-2, is DAGVTQSPTHLIKTRGQQVTLRCSPISGHKSVSWYQQVLGQGPQFIFQYYEKEERGRGNFPDRFSARQFPNYSSELNVNALLLGDSALYLCASSLVRALNYGYTFGSGTRLTVV.

This clonotype was detected once. V and J are TRBV20-1 and TRBJ1-6; D is possibly TRBD1 (5 bases). The V gene lost 4 bases and the J gene lost 10 bases, with 11 bases spanning the gap. Germline CDR1 and CDR2: DFQATT and SNEGSKA (reference sequence). The CDR3 sequence is 12 residues long. CDR3 sequence (DNA): TGCAGTGCTATGGCAGGGACCTCACCCCTCCACTTT. Amino acids: CSAMAGTSPLHF.

V is TRBV29-1 and J is TRBJ2-3; 10 nucleotides line up with TRBD2. Germline V lookup: CDR1 SQVTM, CDR2 ANQGSEA. CDR3 length equals 15 residues. V was pared by 3 bases and J by 3 bases, with 6 bases of the junction left unmatched. This chain's CDR3 is CSVELPSGSTDTQYF. The CDR3 region has the DNA TGCAGCGTTGAGTTACCTAGCGGGAGTACAGATACGCAGTATTTT.